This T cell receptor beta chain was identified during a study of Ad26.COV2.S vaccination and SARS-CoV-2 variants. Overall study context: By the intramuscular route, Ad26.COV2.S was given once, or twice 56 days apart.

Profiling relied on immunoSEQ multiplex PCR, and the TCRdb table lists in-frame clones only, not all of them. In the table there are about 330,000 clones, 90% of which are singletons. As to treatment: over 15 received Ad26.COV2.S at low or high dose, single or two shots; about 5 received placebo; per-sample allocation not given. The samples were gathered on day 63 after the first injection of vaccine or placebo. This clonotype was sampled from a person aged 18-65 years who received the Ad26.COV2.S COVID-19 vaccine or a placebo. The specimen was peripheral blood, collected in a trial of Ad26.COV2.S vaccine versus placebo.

CDR3 region: CASSLALRVRPLHF. The CDR3 DNA reads TGTGCCAGCAGCTTGGCCTTGAGGGTTCGGCCCCTCCACTTT. The chain has TRBV5-5 and TRBJ1-6; the D is unclear. The CDR3 loop spans 14 amino acids. Trimming removed 0 bases from V and 13 bases from J, with 14 bases in between. The germline V gene has CDR1 SGHKS and CDR2 YYEKEE (reference sequence).